A single sample gave rise to the 10 T cell receptor beta chains below, sequenced in a study of cytomegalovirus exposure and HLA in healthy donors. PCR employed 60 Vbeta and 13 Jbeta primers. Assay: immunoSEQ multiplex PCR; the TCRdb copy retains only in-frame clones and omits some. The sample lists 150,000 to 200,000 clones, more than 60% occurring once. What was sequenced was PBMCs. These receptor sequences come from a woman between 40 and 50 years old in good health and CMV-seropositive.

J is TRBJ1-5 and V is TRBV4-1, with a tentative D call TRBD1 (5 bases). The germline CDR1 and CDR2 sequences are MGHRA and YSYEKL. V was clipped by 0 bases and J by 5 bases, with 5 bases between them. The CDR3 totals 13 residues. The chain's CDR3 is CASSQDRDQPQHF. The CDR3, as DNA: TGCGCCAGCAGCCAAGACAGGGATCAGCCCCAGCATTTT.

This chain connects TRBV7-2 to TRBJ2-7; 8 bases are a match to TRBD2. The germline gives CDR1 SGHTA, CDR2 FQGNSA. The CDR3 spans 14 residues. The V segment lost 7 bases and the J segment 2 bases; nucleotides outside the gene matches: 7. The CDR3 is CASNWGSGAYEQYF. In DNA, the CDR3 is TGTGCCAGCAACTGGGGTAGCGGGGCCTACGAGCAGTACTTC.

The V gene is TRBV28, the J gene TRBJ2-1, with D possibly matching TRBD2 (6 bases). From germline, CDR1 is MDHEN and CDR2 SYDVKM. Trimming took off 8 bases at V and 2 bases at J, with 25 bases between the two ends. This CDR3 is built from 18 residues. Here the CDR3 reads CASYSWERGRRAYNEQFF. The CDR3 DNA reads TGTGCCAGCTACTCCTGGGAGCGCGGGCGGAGGGCCTACAATGAGCAGTTCTTC.

Details on this clone: This sample includes further DNA sequences coding for the same CDR3. The V call is TRBV5-8, the J call TRBJ1-5, with D tentatively TRBD1 (5 bases). There are 16 residues in the CDR3. CDR1 SGHTS and CDR2 YDEGEE come from the germline V gene. V lost 0 bases, J lost 4 bases, and 14 bases lay in between. The CDR3 protein is CASSLEGAQINQPQHF. As DNA, the CDR3 is TGTGCCAGCAGCTTGGAAGGGGCACAGATTAATCAGCCCCAGCATTTT.

The gene calls are TRBV5-1 and TRBJ2-7; 8 bases agree with TRBD1. The CDR3 length is 15 residues. The V gene's germline CDR1 is SGHRS and CDR2 YFSETQ. V shed 0 bases and J 3 bases; nucleotides not matched to a gene: 5. Here the CDR3 reads CASSLGTGSLYEQYF. CDR3 bases: TGCGCCAGCAGCTTGGGGACAGGGAGTCTCTACGAGCAGTACTTC.

This sequence joins TRBV5-1 and TRBJ2-2, with D unresolved. Trimming removed 5 bases at V and 0 bases at J, with 8 bases between. In germline, CDR1 is SGHRS, CDR2 YFSETQ. CDR3 length: 14 amino acids. CDR3 region: CASRWQANTGELFF. The CDR3 DNA is TGCGCCAGCAGGTGGCAGGCGAACACCGGGGAGCTGTTTTTT. The whole variable domain, remainder taken from reference TRBV5-1 and TRBJ2-2, is KAGVTQTPRYLIKTRGQQVTLSCSPISGHRSVSWYQQTPGQGLQFLFEYFSETQRNKGNFPGRFSGRQFSNSRSEMNVSTLELGDSALYLCASRWQANTGELFFGEGSRLTVL.

As for this clone: The same CDR3 is also encoded by other DNA sequences in this sample. The chain carries TRBV28 and TRBJ1-2; 8 bases fit TRBD1. CDR3 length: 16 amino acids. CDR1 MDHEN and CDR2 SYDVKM come from the germline V gene. The J segment lost 3 bases and the V segment lost 6 bases, leaving 12 bases of the junction unmatched. The CDR3, as DNA: TGTGCCAGCAGCTCCCCGGCAGGGGGCCGGGACTATGGCTACACCTTC. It translates to CASSSPAGGRDYGYTF.

This clone was seen a few times. The CDR3 region has the DNA TGTGCCAGCAGTGAACCAGGGTTAGGTACCACTGAAGCTTTCTTT. This gives the protein CASSEPGLGTTEAFF. The rearrangement joins TRBV6-1 to TRBJ1-1; D possibly corresponds to TRBD1 (5 bases). CDR1 and CDR2 (germline): MNHNS, SASEGT. The CDR3 sequence is 15 residues long. Trimming removed 2 bases from V and 4 bases from J, with 14 bases in between.

The gene calls are TRBV10-3 and TRBJ1-4; 7 bases are shared with TRBD1. CDR1 and CDR2 from the germline V gene are ENHRY and SYGVKD. This CDR3 region has 13 residues. The V segment lost 6 bases and the J segment 5 bases; nucleotides outside the gene matches: 3. CDR3 loop: CAISGTENEKLFF. In nucleotides, the CDR3 is TGTGCCATCAGCGGGACAGAGAATGAAAAACTGTTTTTT.

The chain uses TRBV2 and TRBJ1-1; the D is unclear. CDR1 and CDR2 (germline): SNHLY, FYNNEI. The CDR3 has 11 amino acids. V lost 8 bases, J lost 0 bases, and 4 bases lay in between. The CDR3 sequence: CASVVNTEAFF. As DNA, the CDR3 is TGTGCCAGCGTAGTGAACACTGAAGCTTTCTTT.